The text below deals with one TCR beta chain. Its matching antigen is unknown. The data were taken from a study of regulatory and conventional T cells in RAG deficiency. CDR3 length equals 15 residues. After removal of 2 bases from V and 0 bases from J, the junction contained 1 base not matched to a gene. Germline CDR1 reads MDHEN; CDR2 reads SYDVKM. Overall study findings and caveats: Shannon entropy was markedly lower and Simpson indices higher in RAG-deficient patients than control T-cell subsets. Omenn syndrome and CID/AS patients had approximately 91-fold fewer unique Treg TCR beta sequences, versus around 10-fold elsewhere. Shorter CDR3s in all patient subsets; >90% Treg-Tconv overlap in Omenn.

TCRdb keeps only in-frame clones here, not all; method: immunoSEQ multiplex PCR. This table has more than 35,000 clones, about 87% appearing once. Genomic DNA came from blood conventional CD4+ T cells gated CD25-low CD127-high. These data were also reused for a study on regulatory T cells. That study adds: The primer mix had 52 TRBV and 13 TRBJ primers. Skewed V and J usage and few unique V-J pairs marked patient repertoires, most in Tregs.

Source material: CD4+ effector T cells sorted from blood. This sequence originates from a human donor in good health. The chain recombines TRBV28 with TRBJ2-3; TRBD2 agrees at 8 bases. Here the CDR3 reads CASSLPSGSTDTQYF. CDR3 sequence (DNA): TGTGCCAGCAGTTTACCTAGCGGGAGCACAGATACGCAGTATTTT.